A single sample is the source of the 21 T cell receptor beta chains below, sequenced in a study of response to subunit inactivated influenza vaccine. TCRdb independently ran MiXCR on the RT-PCR reads; one entry per CDR3 protein. The sample yields 550,000 to 800,000 distinct CDR3 sequences, roughly 13% seen once. The input for sequencing was PBMCs from blood, taken 14 days before vaccination. Receptors were obtained from a man in his forties or fifties who received an inactivated influenza vaccine.

This clonotype was seen many times. The chain recombines TRBV25-1 with TRBJ2-7; D is unclear. V lost 3 bases and J 4 bases, leaving 4 bases between the germline ends. This CDR3 region has 11 residues. Per germline, CDR1 MGHDK and CDR2 SYGVNS. DNA of the CDR3: TGTGCCAGCAGTGAGAGATACGAGCAGTACTTC. Protein product: CASSERYEQYF.

This clonotype was seen at least ten times. The chain uses TRBV12-3 or TRBV12-4 and TRBJ2-7, with TRBD1 matching over 8 bases. The CDR3 length is 13 residues. V lost 5 bases and J lost 4; bases outside the gene matches: 4. The CDR3 region has the DNA TGTGCCAGCAGTGCCGACAGGGGTTACGAGCAGTACTTC. This translates into CASSADRGYEQYF.

The table lists this clonotype with a few counts. The V gene is TRBV5-1, the J gene TRBJ1-2; 10 bases match TRBD1. Germline V gene data show CDR1 as SGHRS and CDR2 as YFSETQ. CDR3 length: 16 amino acids. V shed 0 bases, J shed 4 bases, and the junction held 6 bases outside the gene matches. CDR3 in DNA: TGCGCCAGCAGCTTGGAGACAGGGGGCGCGTTCTATGGCTACACCTTC. Translating gives CASSLETGGAFYGYTF.

The V and J genes are TRBV25-1 and TRBJ1-2; D perhaps matches TRBD1 (5 bases). CDR1 is MGHDK and CDR2 is SYGVNS in the germline V gene. The ends were cut back, 2 bases at V and 3 bases at J, with 10 bases in the middle. The CDR3 length is 14 residues. The CDR3 region is CASSEGGVDYGYTF. In DNA, the CDR3 is TGTGCCAGCAGTGAAGGAGGGGTTGACTATGGCTACACCTTC.

This clonotype has only a few counts. One junction end does not reproduce the germline sequence, and a read error may be involved. The chain couples TRBV20-1 to TRBJ2-3, with 9 bases matching TRBD2. CDR3 size: 15 residues. Germline CDR1 reads DFQATT; CDR2 reads SNEGSKA (reference sequence). The CDR3 coding sequence is TGCAGTGCTAGAGATCGCGGGAGGGGCACATATACGCAGTATTTT. It encodes CSARDRGRGTYTQYF.

This clonotype was seen a handful of times. CDR3 sequence: CSAPGLAGLEQFF. The CDR3 DNA follows: TGCAGTGCTCCGGGACTAGCGGGACTTGAGCAGTTCTTC. The V and J genes are TRBV20-1 and TRBJ2-1; the match to TRBD2 covers 13 bases. CDR3 length equals 13 residues. Germline trimming cut 5 bases from V and 9 bases from J; bases unmatched to any gene: 4. The germline V gene encodes CDR1 DFQATT and CDR2 SNEGSKA (reference sequence).

CDR3 DNA sequence: TGTGCCAGTAGTATAGGAGACAGGACCTCCTACGAGCAGTACTTC. Amino acid sequence: CASSIGDRTSYEQYF. The V gene is TRBV19, the J gene TRBJ2-7, with a weak D call TRBD1 (6 bases). Germline values: CDR1 LNHDA, CDR2 SQIVND (reference sequence). The CDR3 is made up of 15 amino acids. V was pared by 1 base and J by 0 bases, with 10 bases between.

This clonotype appeared a few times. V gene TRBV27 combines with J gene TRBJ1-5; D gene uncertain. The CDR3 runs to 16 residues. Trimming removed 6 bases from V and 1 base from J, with 16 bases in between. Per germline, CDR1 MNHEY and CDR2 SMNVEV (reference sequence). CDR3 bases: TGTGCCAGCAGCCCCTCGAGGGTGGGAAGCAATCAGCCCCAGCATTTT. Its protein product is CASSPSRVGSNQPQHF.

V gene TRBV2 combines with J gene TRBJ2-2; D is perhaps TRBD1 or TRBD2 (5 bases each). V lost 8 bases, J lost 1 base, and 14 bases lay in between. The germline V gene encodes CDR1 SNHLY and CDR2 FYNNEI. This CDR3 region has 15 residues. This CDR3 is CASGDLTRNTGELFF. The CDR3 coding sequence is TGTGCCAGCGGGGACCTCACCAGGAACACCGGGGAGCTGTTTTTT.

This clonotype was counted only a few times. V and J are TRBV5-1 and TRBJ1-2; TRBD1 might be the D (6 bases). The CDR3 totals 15 residues. Germline CDR1 SGHRS, CDR2 YFSETQ. Trimming took off 2 bases at V and 4 bases at J, with 15 bases between the two ends. The CDR3, as DNA: TGCGCCAGCAGCTTTCGACAGGACTCGTTCTATGGCTACACCTTC. It codes for CASSFRQDSFYGYTF.

This clonotype was seen a handful of times. This chain links TRBV15 with TRBJ2-1; the D is unclear. From germline, CDR1 is LNHNV and CDR2 YYDKDF (reference sequence). This CDR3 region has 14 residues. V was shortened by 0 bases and J by 5 bases, with 8 bases between the two germline ends. As DNA, the CDR3 is TGTGCCACCAGCAGAGATAGTCCTGACAATGAGCAGTTCTTC. It translates to CATSRDSPDNEQFF.

This clonotype has only a few counts. The rearrangement uses TRBV11-2 and TRBJ1-1; D is perhaps TRBD1 (5 bases). The CDR3 covers 14 residues. Germline V gives CDR1 SGHAT, CDR2 FQNNGV. Trimming stripped 5 bases from V and 3 bases from J, with 13 bases between. CDR3 coding DNA: TGTGCCAGCAGCATCCTCGGGGCGGACACTGAAGCTTTCTTT. It encodes CASSILGADTEAFF.

This clonotype was found many times. The rearrangement links TRBV20-1 to TRBJ2-2; no clear D gene. V was pared by 4 bases and J by 5 bases, with 14 bases between. Germline CDR1 DFQATT, CDR2 SNEGSKA (reference sequence). CDR3 size: 14 residues. CDR3 nucleotides: TGCAGTGCTAATAGAGTCGTCGGGACCGGGGAGCTGTTTTTT. It specifies CSANRVVGTGELFF.

This clonotype came up a few times. The chain links TRBV2 to TRBJ1-5, with D perhaps matching TRBD1 (6 bases). The V gene's germline CDR1 is SNHLY and CDR2 FYNNEI. V shed 6 bases and J shed 4 bases, with 10 bases lying between them. This CDR3 is 13 amino acids long. In DNA, the CDR3 is TGTGCCAGCAGGGAGACAGGTAATCAGCCCCAGCATTTT. Its protein is CASRETGNQPQHF.

The chain combines TRBV7-9 with TRBJ2-7; 12 bases line up with TRBD1. Germline trimming cut 5 bases from V and 4 bases from J; bases unmatched to any gene: 12. The CDR3 totals 17 residues. The V gene's germline CDR1 is SEHNR and CDR2 FQNEAQ (reference sequence). The CDR3 sequence: CASSPVPGQGAEYEQYF. CDR3 coding DNA: TGTGCCAGCAGCCCCGTCCCGGGACAGGGGGCTGAATACGAGCAGTACTTC. Drawing the rest from reference TRBV7-9 and TRBJ2-7, the complete variable domain is DTGVSQNPRHKITKRGQNVTFRCDPISEHNRLYWYRQTLGQGPEFLTYFQNEAQLEKSRLLSDRFSAERPKGSFSTLEIQRTEQGDSAMYLCASSPVPGQGAEYEQYFGPGTRLTVT.

V is TRBV7-2 and J is TRBJ2-7; 9 bases are a match to TRBD2. V trimming: 5 bases; J trimming: 5 bases; junction bases outside the gene matches: 7. The CDR3 has 14 residues. Germline V gene data show CDR1 as SGHTA and CDR2 as FQGNSA. For the CDR3, the DNA is TGTGCCAGCAGCGTACCGGGACTAGCTCACGAGCAGTACTTC. It codes for CASSVPGLAHEQYF.

The chain uses TRBV5-5 and TRBJ2-3; D not certain. The V end was cut by 2 bases, the J end by 3 bases, with 13 bases between. This CDR3 spans 15 amino acids. Germline assignment: CDR1 SGHKS and CDR2 YYEKEE (reference sequence). The CDR3 sequence: CASSLLSVSTDTQYF. The CDR3 coding sequence is TGTGCCAGCAGCTTATTGAGCGTTTCGACAGATACGCAGTATTTT.

The rearrangement uses TRBV5-6 and TRBJ2-4, with D tentatively TRBD1 (6 bases). CDR3 size: 15 residues. The germline V gene encodes CDR1 SGHDT and CDR2 YYEEEE. The V and J ends lost 0 bases and 2 bases respectively, with 9 bases between them. In DNA, the CDR3 is TGTGCCAGCAGCTTGGGGCAGGGGACCAAAAACATTCAGTACTTC. Its protein is CASSLGQGTKNIQYF.

About this clonotype: A read error may produce the germline difference seen at one junction end. The rearrangement joins TRBV4-1 to TRBJ2-5; TRBD2 is a possible D gene (6 bases). This CDR3 spans 14 amino acids. The germline V gene has CDR1 MGHRA and CDR2 YSYEKL. CDR3 sequence (DNA): TGCGCCAGCGGCCAAGAGCCCGGAGGGGAGACCCAGTACTTC. It codes for CASGQEPGGETQYF.

This clonotype appeared a few times. The V call is TRBV20-1, the J call TRBJ2-2; no firm D call. The CDR3 sequence is 13 residues long. Germline CDR1 is DFQATT and CDR2 is SNEGSKA (reference sequence). The ends were cut back, 5 bases at V and 3 bases at J, with 10 bases in the middle. The CDR3 protein is CSAVLPYTGELFF. The CDR3 region has the DNA TGCAGTGCTGTACTACCCTACACCGGGGAGCTGTTTTTT.

This clonotype was recorded at least ten times. This chain uses TRBV29-1 with TRBJ2-7, with D possibly matching TRBD1 (6 bases). V was trimmed by 7 bases and J by 0 bases, leaving 16 bases between them. The CDR3 sequence is 14 residues long. Germline V CDR1 and CDR2: SQVTM, ANQGSEA. CDR3 nucleotide sequence: TGCAGCGCCCGTAAGGACAGCACCTCCTACGAGCAGTACTTC. Translating it yields CSARKDSTSYEQYF.